This T cell receptor beta chain derives from a study of OX40 agonist ivuxolimab in advanced cancers. Germline-derived CDR1 and CDR2 are SGHVS and FQNEAQ. Trimming cost V 5 bases and J 7 bases; bases outside gene matches: 18. The CDR3 totals 19 residues. Sequenced by immunoSEQ multiplex PCR; TCRdb stores in-frame clones only, minus some. The table has 65,000 to 95,000 clones, approximately 92% seen once. The V and J genes are TRBV7-8 and TRBJ2-2; 11 bases map to TRBD2. The input for sequencing was CD4+ or CD8+ T cells sorted from blood, taken in a trial of the OX40 agonist ivuxolimab. This receptor was taken from an adult with an advanced solid tumor such as melanoma, head and neck, liver or kidney cancer. Written as DNA, the CDR3 is TGTGCCAGCAGCCCACGGCGGATACTAGCGGGAGTTGGCGGCGGGGAGCTGTTTTTT. Protein product: CASSPRRILAGVGGGELFF.